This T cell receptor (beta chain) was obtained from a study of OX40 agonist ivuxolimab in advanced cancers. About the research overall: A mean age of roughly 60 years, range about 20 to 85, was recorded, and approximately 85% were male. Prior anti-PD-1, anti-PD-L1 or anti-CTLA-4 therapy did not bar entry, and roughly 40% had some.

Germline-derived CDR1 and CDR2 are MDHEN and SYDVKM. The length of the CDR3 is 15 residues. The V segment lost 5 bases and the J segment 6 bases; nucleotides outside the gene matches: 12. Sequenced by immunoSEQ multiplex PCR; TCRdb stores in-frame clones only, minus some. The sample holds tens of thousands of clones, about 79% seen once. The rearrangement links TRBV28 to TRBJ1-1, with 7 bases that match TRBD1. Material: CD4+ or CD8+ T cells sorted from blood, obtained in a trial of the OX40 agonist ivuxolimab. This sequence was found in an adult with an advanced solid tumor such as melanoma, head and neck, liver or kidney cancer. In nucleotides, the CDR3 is TGTGCCAGCAGTCCCCCTCTTATGACAGGGTCTGAAGCTTTCTTT. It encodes CASSPPLMTGSEAFF.